This T cell receptor (beta chain) stems from a study of CD8 T cells in Susac syndrome. The multiple sclerosis controls, all treatment-naive patients, had relapsing-remitting disease that was stable or active. Negative isolation was used for CD8+ and CD4+ T cells and FACS enrichment for TEMRA cells. Germline CDR1 and CDR2: LGHDT and YNNKEL (reference sequence). The V and J ends lost 6 bases and 0 bases respectively, with 13 bases between them. This CDR3 has 15 amino acids. Reverse transcription of about 0.45 to 1 ug RNA was performed with random hexamers. The CDR3 of TCR beta was amplified by immunoSEQ multiplex PCR across 54 Vbeta and 13 Jbeta. TCRdb redid the calling of the immunoSEQ multiplex PCR reads with MiXCR, one entry per CDR3 protein. This table holds a few hundred thousand distinct CDR3 sequences, 89% found once.

This TCR was recovered from a human donor with multiple sclerosis. The chain links TRBV3-1 to TRBJ2-3; no clear D gene. Sequencing was carried out using CD8+ T cells from PBMCs. The CDR3 loop is CASSPAPSSTDTQYF. For the CDR3, the DNA is TGTGCCAGCAGTCCTGCCCCGTCTAGCACAGATACGCAGTATTTT.